These 22 T cell receptor beta chains were all obtained from the same sample, sequenced in a study of CD8+CD57+ T cells in acquired aplastic anemia. TCR beta VDJ combinations and CDR3 sequences were profiled from genomic DNA. TCRdb analysed the reads with MiXCR anew, one entry per CDR3 protein. The sample yields 200,000 or so distinct CDR3 sequences, 55% to 70% seen once. The sequenced sample was sorted CD4+, CD8+, or CD8+CD57+ T cells (not recorded which) from PBMCs. The receptors shown here come from a human donor with severe aplastic anemia or a healthy control (not recorded which).

As concerns this clonotype: Given the absence of the conserved phenylalanine or tryptophan at the CDR3 end, a read error is likely. Because the CDR3's place on the DNA is in doubt, the DNA is left out and the CDR3 is given as listed by TCRdb. The rearrangement uses TRBV4-1 and TRBJ1-2; the D call TRBD1 from the table was never checked on the DNA. The CDR3 length is 11 residues, termini included. CDR1 is MGHRA, CDR2 YSYEKL, per germline. The CDR3: CASSQDSGVAG.

This clonotype was seen at least ten times. This chain joins TRBV6-5 and TRBJ2-7, with TRBD2 matching 8 bases. The CDR3 is 15 amino acids. The V gene end was trimmed by 0 bases and the J gene end by 6 bases; junction bases not matched to a gene: 7. Germline CDR1 reads MNHEY; CDR2 reads SVGAGI. CDR3 residues: CASSYSPGGRLEQYF. The CDR3 DNA sequence: TGTGCCAGCAGTTACTCCCCGGGGGGGCGGCTCGAGCAGTACTTC.

This clonotype turned up a few times. This chain connects TRBV10-1 to TRBJ1-2; possibly TRBD1 for D (6 bases). There are 18 residues in the CDR3. Trimming removed 0 bases from V and 0 bases from J, with 17 bases in between. Germline CDR1 reads WNHNN; CDR2 reads SYGVQD (reference sequence). The CDR3 loop is CASSESTHFRTANYGYTF. The CDR3 region has the DNA TGCGCCAGCAGTGAGTCTACCCACTTTAGGACAGCTAACTATGGCTACACCTTC.

The chain joins TRBV6-5 to TRBJ1-6, with D hard to call. The CDR3 extends over 14 amino acids. Per germline, CDR1 MNHEY and CDR2 SVGAGI. V lost 6 bases to trimming and J lost 10 bases, with 16 bases between them. This chain's CDR3 is CASSRELGNSPLHF. In nucleotides, the CDR3 is TGTGCCAGCAGCCGGGAACTGGGGAACTCACCCCTCCACTTT.

This clonotype was seen a handful of times. The rearrangement links TRBV29-1 to TRBJ2-7; a possible D gene is TRBD2 (5 bases). Looked up from germline, CDR1 is SQVTM and CDR2 is ANQGSEA. CDR3 length equals 11 residues. The V and J ends lost 6 bases and 1 base respectively, with 7 bases between them. In nucleotides, the CDR3 is TGCAGCGTCAGGACTTCCTACGAGCAGTACTTC. Its translation: CSVRTSYEQYF.

The J gene is TRBJ1-1, the V gene TRBV20-1; a possible D gene is TRBD1 (5 bases). This CDR3 comprises 13 residues. Trimming removed 3 bases at V and 1 base at J, with 9 bases between. Germline V gene data show CDR1 as DFQATT and CDR2 as SNEGSKA (reference sequence). The CDR3 reads CSASRDRNTEAFF. CDR3 sequence (DNA): TGCAGTGCTAGTCGCGACAGGAACACTGAAGCTTTCTTT.

The rearrangement joins TRBV7-8 to TRBJ1-2, with D uncertain. V shed 6 bases and J shed 8 bases, with 16 bases lying between them. The CDR3 length is 13 residues. The germline V gene has CDR1 SGHVS and CDR2 FQNEAQ. The DNA for the CDR3 is TGTGCCAGCAGTTACTCAGAAGGGATCGGCTACACCTTC. It specifies CASSYSEGIGYTF.

This clonotype was counted a single time. The genes are TRBV6-5 and TRBJ1-1; D gene unclear. The CDR3 is 11 residues long. Trimming left V 8 bases short and J 4 bases short, with 8 bases between. Looked up from germline, CDR1 is MNHEY and CDR2 is SVGAGI. The DNA of the CDR3 is TGTGCCAGCGAAAGAGGCACTGAAGCTTTCTTT. It is translated as CASERGTEAFF.

The V and J genes are TRBV7-2 and TRBJ1-3; D unresolved. Trimming stripped 4 bases from V and 0 bases from J, with 16 bases between. This CDR3 comprises 17 residues. The germline V gene encodes CDR1 SGHTA and CDR2 FQGNSA. In DNA form, the CDR3 reads TGTGCCAGCAGCTACAATCGTGTCACGAACTCTGGAAACACCATATATTTT. Protein sequence: CASSYNRVTNSGNTIYF.

Ten or more counts support this clonotype. This chain links TRBV10-3 with TRBJ2-2; TRBD1 might be the D (5 bases). V shed 2 bases and J shed 4 bases, with 11 bases lying between them. There are 15 residues in the CDR3. Germline CDR1 ENHRY, CDR2 SYGVKD. Here the CDR3 reads CAISEGAGRTGELFF. The CDR3 nucleotides are TGTGCCATCAGTGAGGGAGCAGGGCGCACCGGGGAGCTGTTTTTT.

A word on this clonotype: The germline gene is not matched at one end of the junction; a read error may be the cause. The V call is TRBV11-2, the J call TRBJ2-3; 10 positions match TRBD2. The CDR3 sequence is 17 residues long. CDR1 is SGHAT, CDR2 FQNNGV, per germline. CDR3 loop: CASSSTGSGRETDTQYF. CDR3 sequence (DNA): TGCGCCAGCAGCTCCACAGGAAGCGGGAGGGAAACAGATACGCAGTATTTT. The complete variable domain, with remaining parts taken from reference TRBV11-2 and TRBJ2-3, reads EAGVAQSPRYKIIEKRQSVAFWCNPISGHATLYWYQQILGQGPKLLIQFQNNGVVDDSQLPKDRFSAERLKGVDSTLKIQPAKLEDSAVYLCASSSTGSGRETDTQYFGPGTRLTVL.

This chain links TRBV19 with TRBJ1-5, with D unresolved. The CDR3 is made up of 15 amino acids. V was pared by 1 base and J by 3 bases, with 10 bases between. The germline gives CDR1 LNHDA, CDR2 SQIVND (reference sequence). The CDR3 loop reads CASSIGAASNQPQHF. The CDR3 bases are TGTGCCAGTAGTATAGGGGCAGCTTCCAATCAGCCCCAGCATTTT.

CDR3 sequence reads: CSMLGTSGGPYEQYF. The CDR3 region has the DNA TGCAGTATGCTTGGGACTAGCGGGGGTCCCTACGAGCAGTACTTC. The chain couples TRBV20-1 to TRBJ2-7; 14 bases agree with TRBD2. After removal of 8 bases from V and 2 bases from J, the junction contained 8 bases not matched to a gene. Germline lookup yields CDR1 DFQATT and CDR2 SNEGSKA (reference sequence). This CDR3 is 15 amino acids long.

The V and J genes are TRBV7-8 and TRBJ1-2, with D perhaps TRBD1 (5 bases). The germline CDR1 and CDR2 sequences are SGHVS and FQNEAQ. The CDR3 is 16 residues long. Between the trimmed V and J ends, which lost 4 bases and 5 bases, there was a span of 20 bases. CDR3 sequence (DNA): TGTGCCAGCAGCTCGCGATGGGCAGGGCTTCAGTATGGCTACACCTTC. This encodes CASSSRWAGLQYGYTF.

This clonotype was detected only once. V usage is TRBV7-6 and J usage is TRBJ2-1, with 8 bases fitting TRBD2. The CDR3 is 14 residues long. CDR1 is SGHVS and CDR2 is FNYEAQ in the germline V gene. V was pared by 2 bases and J by 7 bases, with 4 bases of the junction left unmatched. CDR3 region: CASSLSGGVNEQFF. The CDR3 region has the DNA TGTGCCAGCAGCTTAAGCGGGGGAGTAAATGAGCAGTTCTTC.

The chain joins TRBV7-6 to TRBJ1-3; no firm D call. The germline gives CDR1 SGHVS, CDR2 FNYEAQ. There are 16 residues in the CDR3. Trimming took 5 bases from V and 0 from J, leaving 14 bases between them. Here the CDR3 reads CASSRLGRSSGNTIYF. CDR3 sequence (DNA): TGTGCCAGCAGCCGACTGGGCAGGAGCTCTGGAAACACCATATATTTT.

This clonotype has ten or more counts. The rearrangement links TRBV7-2 to TRBJ2-7; D possibly matches TRBD1 or TRBD2 (5 bases each). V was trimmed by 5 bases and J by 3 bases, leaving 14 bases between them. The CDR3 has 14 amino acids. Germline CDR1 SGHTA, CDR2 FQGNSA. CDR3 residues: CASSRRDANYEQYF. CDR3 nucleotide sequence: TGTGCCAGCAGCCGCCGGGACGCTAACTACGAGCAGTACTTC.

In this sample, this clonotype turned up many times. J is TRBJ1-1 and V is TRBV6-1; possible D gene TRBD1, 6 bases. Germline lookup yields CDR1 MNHNS and CDR2 SASEGT. V dropped 4 bases and J dropped 4 bases, with 16 bases sitting between them. CDR3 length: 15 residues. In DNA, the CDR3 is TGTGCCAGCAGTGTACTGTTGGGGGCTAGCACTGAAGCTTTCTTT. Encoded protein: CASSVLLGASTEAFF.

Comment on this clonotype: The conserved phenylalanine or tryptophan normally closing the CDR3 is absent here, so this likely arose from a read error. CDR3 DNA: TGTGCCACCGTAGGGGCTGACAGCTCCTACGAGCAGTACTCC. Translated, it gives CATVGADSSYEQYS. The V and J genes are TRBV24-1 and TRBJ2-7, with D possibly matching TRBD1 (5 bases). CDR1 is KGHDR and CDR2 is SFDVKD in the germline V gene. CDR3 size: 14 residues. The V and J ends lost 9 bases and 0 bases respectively, with 14 bases between them.

This chain joins TRBV29-1 and TRBJ1-2, with D possibly matching TRBD1 (5 bases). V was clipped by 4 bases and J by 8 bases, with 17 bases between them. Per germline, CDR1 SQVTM and CDR2 ANQGSEA. This CDR3 comprises 13 residues. In nucleotides, the CDR3 is TGCAGCGTTGGAGAGGGGAGGATAGAGGGCTACACCTTC. Residues: CSVGEGRIEGYTF.

This chain joins TRBV15 and TRBJ2-5, with D possibly called TRBD1 or TRBD2 (5 bases each). The CDR3 sequence is 16 residues long. V gave up 7 bases and J gave up 2 bases, with 20 bases separating them. The germline gives CDR1 LNHNV, CDR2 YYDKDF (reference sequence). The CDR3 spells CATTKTGAAVQETQYF. The DNA for the CDR3 is TGTGCCACCACCAAAACCGGGGCAGCTGTACAAGAGACCCAGTACTTC. Variable domain in full (rest from reference TRBV15 and TRBJ2-5): DAMVIQNPRYQVTQFGKPVTLSCSQTLNHNVMYWYQQKSSQAPKLLFHYYDKDFNNEADTPDNFQSRRPNTSFCFLDIRSPGLGDTAMYLCATTKTGAAVQETQYFGPGTRLLVL.

The chain couples TRBV15 to TRBJ2-3, with 8 bases that match TRBD2. V dropped 5 bases and J dropped 2; count of bases not matched to a gene: 9. Germline V gene sequence: CDR1 LNHNV, CDR2 YYDKDF (reference sequence). The CDR3 spans 16 residues. The CDR3 DNA reads TGTGCCACCAGCCCACGGGCGGGGGGTTACACAGATACGCAGTATTTT. Translation: CATSPRAGGYTDTQYF.